The 13 T cell receptor beta chains below were found in one sample sequenced in a study of blood T cell repertoires in COVID-19. TCRdb's table, derived via immunoSEQ multiplex PCR, lists solely in-frame clones and lacks some. The sample lists about 220,000 clones; 82% were seen once. Sequenced: PBMCs or T cells enriched from blood (not recorded which). These TCRs come from a woman aged 60-70 years who had recovered from COVID-19.

This chain uses TRBV7-2 with TRBJ1-6, with D unclear. The V gene lost 1 base and the J gene lost 9 bases, with 4 bases spanning the gap. This CDR3 has 12 residues. Germline assignment: CDR1 SGHTA and CDR2 FQGNSA. The CDR3 reads CASSLVGSPLHF. For the CDR3, the DNA is TGTGCCAGCAGCTTAGTCGGTTCACCCCTCCACTTT.

V usage is TRBV9 and J usage is TRBJ2-1; TRBD1 aligns across 12 bases. The V gene end was trimmed by 4 bases and the J gene end by 8 bases; junction bases not matched to a gene: 4. Germline V gives CDR1 SGDLS, CDR2 YYNGEE. There are 14 residues in the CDR3. Here the CDR3 reads CASSFGTGGDEQFF. For the CDR3, the DNA is TGTGCCAGCAGCTTTGGGACAGGGGGCGATGAGCAGTTCTTC.

The CDR3 protein is CASSPRRQVEKLFF. CDR3 DNA: TGTGCCAGCTCACCGAGGAGGCAGGTCGAAAAACTGTTTTTT. The chain uses TRBV18 and TRBJ1-4; D remains ambiguous. The CDR3 covers 14 residues. The germline V gene encodes CDR1 KGHSH and CDR2 LQKENI. Trimming took 3 bases from V and 8 from J, leaving 13 bases between them.

The chain uses TRBV14 and TRBJ1-2; perhaps TRBD1 as D (5 bases). V lost 1 base and J lost 7, with 19 bases in between. Per the germline V gene, CDR1 is SGHDN and CDR2 is FVKESK. This CDR3 has 16 residues. The CDR3 loop is CASSQVSGRTAGGYTF. Written as DNA, the CDR3 is TGTGCCAGCAGCCAAGTCTCAGGGCGAACAGCGGGTGGCTACACCTTC.

The V and J genes are TRBV13 and TRBJ2-2, with a possible D match to TRBD2 (5 bases). In germline, CDR1 is PRHDT, CDR2 FYEKMQ (reference sequence). The CDR3 totals 19 residues. Between the trimmed V and J ends, which lost 1 base and 0 bases, there was a span of 18 bases. CDR3 amino acids: CASSLEQGVLAPNTGELFF. CDR3 in DNA: TGTGCCAGCAGCTTAGAACAAGGAGTCCTAGCTCCGAACACCGGGGAGCTGTTTTTT.

This chain uses TRBV5-5 with TRBJ1-3; a weak D match, TRBD1 (6 bases). V was pared by 6 bases and J by 0 bases, with 13 bases between. Germline CDR1 is SGHKS and CDR2 is YYEKEE (reference sequence). The CDR3 totals 15 residues. CDR3 DNA: TGTGCCAGCACCCCCAGGGGCAACTCTGGAAACACCATATATTTT. Encoded protein: CASTPRGNSGNTIYF.

The gene calls are TRBV7-8 and TRBJ2-1; the match to TRBD1 covers 7 bases. This CDR3 has 14 amino acids. V dropped 3 bases and J dropped 4; count of bases not matched to a gene: 3. Germline V gives CDR1 SGHVS, CDR2 FQNEAQ. CDR3 in DNA: TGTGCCAGCAGCTTGAGGGACAGATACAATGAGCAGTTCTTC. This encodes CASSLRDRYNEQFF. Full variable domain (rest looked up from reference TRBV7-8 and TRBJ2-1): GAGVSQSPRYKVAKRGQDVALRCDPISGHVSLFWYQQALGQGPEFLTYFQNEAQLDKSGLPSDRFFAERPEGSVSTLKIQRTQQEDSAVYLCASSLRDRYNEQFFGPGTRLTVL.

J is TRBJ1-6 and V is TRBV5-4, with D perhaps TRBD1 (5 bases). V was shortened by 2 bases and J by 5 bases, with 8 bases between the two germline ends. The germline V gene encodes CDR1 SGHNT and CDR2 YYREEE (reference sequence). CDR3 length: 14 amino acids. Here the CDR3 DNA reads TGTGCCAGCAGCTTTTCCAGGGATAATTCACCCCTCCACTTT. Translating it yields CASSFSRDNSPLHF. Filled out from reference TRBV5-4 and TRBJ1-6, the complete variable domain reads ETGVTQSPTHLIKTRGQQVTLRCSSQSGHNTVSWYQQALGQGPQFIFQYYREEENGRGNFPPRFSGLQFPNYSSELNVNALELDDSALYLCASSFSRDNSPLHFGNGTRLTVT.

The chain joins TRBV15 to TRBJ1-1; D might be TRBD1 (5 bases). There are 14 residues in the CDR3. Germline V lookup: CDR1 LNHNV, CDR2 YYDKDF (reference sequence). Trimming stripped 4 bases from V and 3 bases from J, with 12 bases between. In DNA, the CDR3 is TGTGCCACCAGCAACTTGGGGGGGGACACTGAAGCTTTCTTT. It specifies CATSNLGGDTEAFF.

The chain combines TRBV19 with TRBJ2-2, with D tentatively TRBD2 (5 bases). CDR1 LNHDA and CDR2 SQIVND come from the germline V gene (reference sequence). V lost 8 bases to trimming and J lost 2 bases, with 9 bases between them. The CDR3 loop spans 13 amino acids. CDR3 protein: CASERLNTGELFF. The DNA for the CDR3 is TGTGCCAGTGAGAGACTAAACACCGGGGAGCTGTTTTTT.

This clone was recorded once. This chain joins TRBV3-1 (or the pseudogene TRBV3-2) and TRBJ2-1; 9 nucleotides match TRBD2. CDR1 and CDR2 (germline): LGHDT, YNNKEL (reference sequence). The CDR3 consists of 15 residues. V was clipped by 4 bases and J by 7 bases; unmatched bases: 8. CDR3 bases: TGTGCCAGCAGCCCCTTAGCGGGAGCTGGGAATGAGCAGTTCTTC. Residues: CASSPLAGAGNEQFF.

The chain has TRBV29-1 and TRBJ2-5; D uncertain. Germline loops: CDR1 SQVTM, CDR2 ANQGSEA. Trimming shortened V by 4 bases and J by 3 bases, and 9 bases separated the two germline ends. The CDR3 sequence is 12 residues long. CDR3 DNA: TGCAGCGTTGCGAAACAGAAAGAGACCCAGTACTTC. Translated: CSVAKQKETQYF.

For the CDR3, the DNA is TGTGCCAGCAGCTTTGACAGGGGGCAAGGATCACCCCTCCACTTT. Residues: CASSFDRGQGSPLHF. The V and J genes are TRBV5-4 and TRBJ1-6; 10 bases map to TRBD1. There are 15 residues in the CDR3. The trim removed 2 bases at V and 10 bases at J, leaving 6 bases unmatched. Germline-derived CDR1 and CDR2 are SGHNT and YYREEE (reference sequence).